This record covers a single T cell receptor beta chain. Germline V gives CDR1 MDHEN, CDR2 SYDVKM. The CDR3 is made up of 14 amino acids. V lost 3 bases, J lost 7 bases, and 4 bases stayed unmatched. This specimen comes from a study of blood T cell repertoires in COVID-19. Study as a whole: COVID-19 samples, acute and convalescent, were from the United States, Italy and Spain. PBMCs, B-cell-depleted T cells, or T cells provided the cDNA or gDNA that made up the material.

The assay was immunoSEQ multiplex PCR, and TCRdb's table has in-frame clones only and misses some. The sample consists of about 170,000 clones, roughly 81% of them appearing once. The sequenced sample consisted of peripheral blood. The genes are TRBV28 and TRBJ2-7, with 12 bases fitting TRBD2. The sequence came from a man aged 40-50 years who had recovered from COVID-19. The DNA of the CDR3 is TGTGCCAGCAGTTTCACTAGCGGGAGGAGGGAGCAGTACTTC. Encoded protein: CASSFTSGRREQYF.